The TCR beta chain under discussion was sequenced for a study of regulatory T cells in long-lasting Graves disease. Overall study: Newly diagnosed Graves' patients had taken antithyroid drugs under 3 months. Study-level results: TRBV28, TRBJ1-2 and TRBJ2-5 were favored in persistent disease.

Comment on this clonotype: The antigen remains unidentified.

Germline trimming cut 3 bases from V and 6 bases from J; bases unmatched to any gene: 4. The germline CDR1 and CDR2 sequences are DFQATT and SNEGSKA (reference sequence). The CDR3 has 14 residues. Construction of the TCR beta libraries employed iRepertoire HTBI primers in conjunction with Arm-PCR of CDR3 regions. Via MiXCR, TCRdb re-called the multiplex PCR reads, giving one row per CDR3 protein. This sample has around 500,000 distinct CDR3 sequences, with 12% found just once. Specified time point: newly diagnosed GD, antithyroid drugs for less than 3 months. RNA extracted from PBMCs served as the sequencing template. The sample was also reused in another study, on T cells in Graves' hyperthyroidism and ophthalmopathy. According to that study: The TCR CDR3 was amplified in a first-round RT-PCR using the HTBI primer set. Most thyroid-expanded clonotypes above 0.001 were also found in blood.

The V and J genes are TRBV20-1 and TRBJ2-1; TRBD2 matches at 11 bases. The material sequenced was peripheral blood mononuclear cells (PBMCs), taken at new diagnosis, from a patient treated with antithyroid drugs. The sequence derives from a woman aged 25 to 39 with Graves disease. The DNA of the CDR3 is TGCAGTGCTAGGGATAGCGGGAGGGCCAATGAGCAGTTCTTC. This translates into CSARDSGRANEQFF.